The next 19 T cell receptor delta chains were all read from a single sample in a study of Vδ1+ human thymocytes. Broader study findings: Thymic TRG and TRD repertoires appeared highly polyclonal, with Gaussian CDR3 length distributions.

RNA was extracted from the cells and then reverse transcribed. Multiplex PCR used pooled V-gene forward primers and a constant-region reverse primer to amplify CDR3s. TCRdb redid clone calling on the multiplex PCR reads using CATT. The sample shows about 75,000 delta-chain clones, around 35% of them seen only once. Their recognized antigens are unknown. Sequenced sample: Vdelta1+ gamma-delta thymocytes from the thymus. This sample's subset: FACS-sorted CD3+ TCRalphabeta- TCRVdelta1+ TCRVdelta2- thymocytes. The origin of the receptors is a boy under two years old who had congenital heart surgery.

This chain joins TRDV1 and TRDJ1; 12 positions agree with TRDD3. Germline CDR1 TSWWSYY, CDR2 QGS. The CDR3 covers 20 residues. The junction had 17 bases not matched to a gene; V was cut back by 6 bases and J by 0 bases. CDR3: CALGLPAVLGDTINTDKLIF. DNA of the CDR3: TGTGCTCTTGGACTACCGGCCGTACTGGGGGATACAATCAACACCGATAAACTCATCTTT.

This chain connects TRDV1 to TRDJ1, with 11 bases aligning to TRDD3. CDR3 length equals 20 residues. Germline-derived CDR1 and CDR2 are TSWWSYY and QGS. Losses at the gene ends were 9 bases for V and 1 base for J; bases not matched to a gene: 22. The CDR3 region has the DNA TGTGCTCTGCATGAAAGTCTTATTCCCATCTGGGGGATACTCACCGATAAACTCATCTTT. Translating it yields CALHESLIPIWGILTDKLIF.

This chain links TRDV2 with TRDJ1; no definite D call. Germline V CDR1 and CDR2: GEAIGNYY, EKD. CDR3 size: 17 residues. V was shortened by 0 bases and J by 5 bases, with 21 bases between the two germline ends. This CDR3 reads CACDTEYGLWLADKLIF. DNA for the CDR3: TGTGCCTGTGACACCGAGTACGGCCTTTGGCTTGCAGATAAACTCATCTTT.

As for this clone: The same CDR3 can be traced to other DNA sequences in this sample. The V call is TRDV1, the J call TRDJ1; unclear D gene. This CDR3 region has 16 residues. Looked up from germline, CDR1 is TSWWSYY and CDR2 is QGS. The V gene lost 3 bases and the J gene lost 3 bases, with 17 bases spanning the gap. CDR3 coding DNA: TGTGCTCTTGGGGACCTCTTACTTGGGCTTGCCGATAAACTCATCTTT. Translated: CALGDLLLGLADKLIF.

A few counts support this clone. This chain connects TRDV1 to TRDJ1, with 10 bases that match TRDD3. The germline CDR1 and CDR2 sequences are TSWWSYY and QGS. V was clipped by 0 bases and J by 0 bases; unmatched bases: 22. The CDR3 length is 23 residues. The CDR3 region is CALGELFLLYHGGYSVHTDKLIF. The DNA of the CDR3 is TGTGCTCTTGGGGAACTGTTCCTACTCTACCATGGGGGATACTCCGTTCACACCGATAAACTCATCTTT.

In this sample, this clone is medium-sized (0.01 to 0.1%). This sequence joins TRDV2 and TRDJ1; 13 bases fit TRDD3. V dropped 3 bases and J dropped 3; count of bases not matched to a gene: 6. The CDR3 runs 16 residues. In germline, CDR1 is GEAIGNYY, CDR2 EKD. CDR3 residues: CACDLGLGDTPDKLIF. CDR3 sequence (DNA): TGTGCCTGTGACCTCGGACTGGGGGATACGCCCGATAAACTCATCTTT.

This chain uses TRDV1 with TRDJ1; 10 nucleotides match TRDD3. The CDR3 is 19 residues long. Germline CDR1 TSWWSYY, CDR2 QGS. Unmatched junction bases numbered 18, after V lost 1 base and J lost 7 bases. The CDR3 DNA reads as TGTGCTCTTGGGGAACGTTCCTATCCGCTTACTGGGGGATCGGTTAAACTCATCTTT. This codes for CALGERSYPLTGGSVKLIF.

V is TRDV1 and J is TRDJ1, with TRDD3 matching over 9 bases. In germline, CDR1 is TSWWSYY, CDR2 QGS. The junction had 13 bases not matched to a gene; V was cut back by 2 bases and J by 0 bases. CDR3 length equals 19 residues. This CDR3 reads CALGERNPHWGTNTDKLIF. The DNA for the CDR3 is TGTGCTCTTGGGGAAAGGAATCCCCACTGGGGGACTAACACCGATAAACTCATCTTT.

The chain uses TRDV1 and TRDJ1; 7 positions agree with TRDD3. Germline V gene lookup returns CDR1 TSWWSYY and CDR2 QGS. J lost 0 bases, V lost 0 bases, and 19 bases had no gene match. This CDR3 region has 21 residues. CDR3 loop: CALGELLRTPVLGIYTDKLIF. In nucleotides, the CDR3 is TGTGCTCTTGGGGAACTCCTACGGACTCCAGTACTGGGGATCTACACCGATAAACTCATCTTT.

The rearrangement links TRDV1 to TRDJ1; 10 bases fit TRDD3. Trimming took 2 bases from V and 1 from J; bases not matched to a gene: 28. The CDR3 is 24 amino acids. CDR1 and CDR2 (germline): TSWWSYY, QGS. The CDR3: CALGERGTRYSSWGISRPTDKLIF. The CDR3 DNA sequence: TGTGCTCTTGGGGAAAGAGGGACACGGTATAGCTCCTGGGGGATATCTCGTCCCACCGATAAACTCATCTTT.

This clone was observed a single time. This specimen includes other DNA sequences encoding the same CDR3. The chain links TRDV1 to TRDJ1; 10 positions agree with TRDD3. The length of the CDR3 is 20 residues. The germline CDR1 and CDR2 sequences are TSWWSYY and QGS. J lost 1 base, V lost 1 base, and 15 bases had no gene match. In nucleotides, the CDR3 is TGTGCTCTTGGGGAACGATATTCCGCAGGCTGGGGGATAATCACCGATAAACTCATCTTT. Its translation: CALGERYSAGWGIITDKLIF.

The V gene is TRDV1, the J gene TRDJ1; a weak D match, TRDD3 (5 bases). V dropped 4 bases and J dropped 0 bases, with 15 bases sitting between them. CDR1 and CDR2 (germline): TSWWSYY, QGS. The CDR3 spans 16 residues. CDR3: CALGATPGGYTDKLIF. DNA of the CDR3: TGTGCTCTTGGGGCCACACCGGGGGGGTACACCGATAAACTCATCTTT.

The J gene is TRDJ1, the V gene TRDV1; tentatively, D is TRDD2 (5 bases). The CDR3 loop spans 22 amino acids. Per germline, CDR1 TSWWSYY and CDR2 QGS. The V end lost 1 base, the J end lost 0 bases, and 30 bases lay between the germline ends. CDR3 sequence reads: CALGEHNCLLRRGTDYTDKLIF. In DNA, the CDR3 is TGTGCTCTTGGGGAACATAATTGCCTTCTTAGACGGGGTACTGACTACACCGATAAACTCATCTTT.

V usage is TRDV1 and J usage is TRDJ1, with 12 bases fitting TRDD3. Germline CDR1 TSWWSYY, CDR2 QGS. With V trimmed by 3 bases and J by 3 bases, 35 bases remained unmatched. There are 26 residues in the CDR3. CDR3 amino acids: CALGELSVTNPRCTGGYCGGADKLIF. Here the CDR3 DNA reads TGTGCTCTTGGGGAGCTTTCCGTAACAAACCCTCGTTGTACTGGGGGATACTGTGGGGGTGCCGATAAACTCATCTTT.

The chain carries TRDV1 and TRDJ1; possibly TRDD3 for D (6 bases). The ends were cut back, 7 bases at V and 3 bases at J, with 27 bases in the middle. The CDR3 sequence is 18 residues long. In germline, CDR1 is TSWWSYY, CDR2 QGS. The DNA for the CDR3 is TGTGCTCTTGTCCTCGGGAGTCGTGGGGGTAAAGGCCCCGATAAACTCATCTTT. Translated, it gives CALVLGSRGGKGPDKLIF.

This sequence joins TRDV1 and TRDJ1; 8 bases fit TRDD3. V gave up 8 bases and J gave up 4 bases; unmatched junction bases: 15. CDR3 length: 16 residues. Per the germline V gene, CDR1 is TSWWSYY and CDR2 is QGS. CDR3 region: CALSPTPVGDGDKLIF. The CDR3, as DNA: TGTGCTCTTTCCCCTACCCCGGTGGGGGATGGCGATAAACTCATCTTT.

A few counts support this clone. The rearrangement links TRDV1 to TRDJ1; 12 bases agree with TRDD3. CDR1 is TSWWSYY and CDR2 is QGS in the germline V gene. The CDR3 contains 21 residues. The J segment lost 7 bases and the V segment lost 1 base, leaving 22 bases of the junction unmatched. In DNA form, the CDR3 reads TGTGCTCTTGGGGAACGGCCTTCCCCCGGGGGGACTGGGGGATACCTCGGTAAACTCATCTTT. Translated: CALGERPSPGGTGGYLGKLIF.

This clone was detected only a few times. J is TRDJ3 and V is TRDV2; 11 bases fit TRDD3. Germline loops: CDR1 GEAIGNYY, CDR2 EKD. This CDR3 spans 21 amino acids. Unmatched junction bases numbered 17, after V lost 5 bases and J lost 3 bases. The CDR3 DNA follows: TGTGCCTGTGTGAATAAGGTTGGGGGATACGCTTCTGACTGGGACACCCGACAGATGTTTTTC. This sequence encodes CACVNKVGGYASDWDTRQMFF.

The table lists this clone with a few counts. The chain carries TRDV1 and TRDJ2; D is uncertain. Germline-derived CDR1 and CDR2 are TSWWSYY and QGS. Between the trimmed V and J ends, which lost 0 bases and 0 bases, there was a span of 5 bases. This CDR3 contains 15 residues. This CDR3 is CALGELPALTAQLFF. The CDR3 DNA reads TGTGCTCTTGGGGAACTCCCAGCTTTGACAGCACAACTCTTCTTT.